This TCR beta chain is from a study of blood T cells in healthy people across ages. Overall study: In model experiments, template switching was able to capture about one barcoded beta molecule for every two T cells that were present.

Then a second PCR, running about 6 to 11 cycles, was carried out with a sample-barcoded 5' primer and a J-beta primer mix. Tags on each cDNA molecule came from a template-switch adaptor with 12 random nucleotides. MiXCR was run by TCRdb on the 5' RACE reads, yielding one entry per CDR3 protein. The data show hundreds of thousands of distinct CDR3 sequences, over 45% seen once. The CDR3 spans 15 residues. CDR1 SGHAT and CDR2 FQDESV come from the germline V gene (reference sequence). Trimming cost V 5 bases and J 4 bases, with 16 bases left between them. The sequenced sample consisted of blood. The chain carries TRBV11-1 and TRBJ2-3; D ambiguous. This clonotype was obtained from a young man in good health. CDR3 amino acids: CASSPDGFVADTQYF. The CDR3 DNA is TGTGCCAGCAGCCCGGACGGTTTTGTGGCAGATACGCAGTATTTT.